This T cell receptor (beta chain) is from a study of cytomegalovirus exposure and HLA in healthy donors. In this sample, this clone turned up a few times. Its antigen is currently unknown. The CDR3 loop spans 17 amino acids. Germline-derived CDR1 and CDR2 are SGDLS and YYNGEE. After removal of 3 bases from V and 7 bases from J, the junction contained 8 bases not matched to a gene. PCR employed 60 Vbeta and 13 Jbeta primers. The table came from immunoSEQ multiplex PCR; TCRdb's copy has only in-frame clones and leaves some out. The sample includes 99,000 or so clones, about 13% of them seen just once. Study outcomes and limitations: Segments of the TCR beta V type were, in most cases, productive about 87% or about 30% of the time in an earlier analysis.

The chain carries TRBV9 and TRBJ2-1, with 15 nucleotides matching TRBD2. Sample: PBMCs. The origin of this receptor is a man aged 35 to 55 in good health and CMV-seropositive. The CDR3 coding sequence is TGTGCCAGCAGCGATGGACTAGCGGGAGGGGTGAGGAATGAGCAGTTCTTC. Translated: CASSDGLAGGVRNEQFF. The variable domain in full, with the rest retrieved from reference TRBV9 and TRBJ2-1, is DSGVTQTPKHLITATGQRVTLRCSPRSGDLSVYWYQQSLDQGLQFLIQYYNGEERAKGNILERFSAQQFPDLHSELNLSSLELGDSALYFCASSDGLAGGVRNEQFFGPGTRLTVL.